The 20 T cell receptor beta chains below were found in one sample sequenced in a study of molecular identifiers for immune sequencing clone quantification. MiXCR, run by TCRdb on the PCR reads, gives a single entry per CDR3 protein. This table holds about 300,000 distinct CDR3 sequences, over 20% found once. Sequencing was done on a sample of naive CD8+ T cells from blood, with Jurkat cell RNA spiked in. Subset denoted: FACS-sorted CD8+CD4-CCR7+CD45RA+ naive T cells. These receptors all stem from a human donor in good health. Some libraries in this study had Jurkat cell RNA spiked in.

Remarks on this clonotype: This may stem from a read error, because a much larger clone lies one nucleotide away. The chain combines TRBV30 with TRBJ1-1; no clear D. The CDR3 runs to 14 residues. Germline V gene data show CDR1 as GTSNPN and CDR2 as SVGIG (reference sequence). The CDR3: CAWSVSRTNTEALF. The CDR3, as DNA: TGTGCCTGGAGTGTTTCCAGGACCAACACTGAAGCTCTCTTT.

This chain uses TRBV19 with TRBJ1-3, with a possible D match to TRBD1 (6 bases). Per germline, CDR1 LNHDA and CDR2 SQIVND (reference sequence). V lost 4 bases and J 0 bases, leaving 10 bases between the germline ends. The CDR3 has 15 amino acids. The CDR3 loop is CASSRDTSSGNTIYF. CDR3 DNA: TGTGCCAGTAGTAGGGACACAAGCTCTGGAAACACCATATATTTT.

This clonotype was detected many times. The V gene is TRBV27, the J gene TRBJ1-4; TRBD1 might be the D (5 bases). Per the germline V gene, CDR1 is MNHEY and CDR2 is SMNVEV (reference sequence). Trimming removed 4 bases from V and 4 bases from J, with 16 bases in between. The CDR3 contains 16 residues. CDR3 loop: CASSSLSWGDNEKLFF. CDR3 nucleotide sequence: TGTGCCAGCAGTTCTCTCTCCTGGGGGGATAATGAAAAACTGTTTTTT.

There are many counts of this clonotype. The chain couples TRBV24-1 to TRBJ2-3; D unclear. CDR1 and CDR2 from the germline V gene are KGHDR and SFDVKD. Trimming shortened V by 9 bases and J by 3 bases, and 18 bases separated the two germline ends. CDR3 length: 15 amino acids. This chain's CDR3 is CATFSPRPVTDTQYF. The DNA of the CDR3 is TGTGCCACCTTCTCCCCCCGGCCCGTGACAGATACGCAGTATTTT.

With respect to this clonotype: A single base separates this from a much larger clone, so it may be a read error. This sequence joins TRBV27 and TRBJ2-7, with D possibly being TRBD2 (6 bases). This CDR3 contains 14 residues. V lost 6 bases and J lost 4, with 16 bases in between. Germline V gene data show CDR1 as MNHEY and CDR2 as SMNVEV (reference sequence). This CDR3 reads CASSQRGFWYEQYF. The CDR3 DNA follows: TGTGCCAGCAGCCAACGGGGGTTTTGGTACGAGCAGTACTTC.

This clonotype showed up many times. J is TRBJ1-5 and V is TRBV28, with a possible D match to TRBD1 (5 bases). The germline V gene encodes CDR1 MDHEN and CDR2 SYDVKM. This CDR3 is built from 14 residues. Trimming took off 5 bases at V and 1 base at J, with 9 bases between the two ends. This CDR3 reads CASSDQGSNQPQHF. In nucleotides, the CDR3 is TGTGCCAGCAGTGATCAGGGAAGCAATCAGCCCCAGCATTTT.

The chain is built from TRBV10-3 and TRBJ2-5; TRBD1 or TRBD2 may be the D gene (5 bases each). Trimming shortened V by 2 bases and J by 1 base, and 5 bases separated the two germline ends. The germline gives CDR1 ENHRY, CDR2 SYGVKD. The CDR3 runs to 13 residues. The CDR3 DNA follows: TGTGCCATCAGTGAGGGGACCCAAGAGACCCAGTACTTC. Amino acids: CAISEGTQETQYF.

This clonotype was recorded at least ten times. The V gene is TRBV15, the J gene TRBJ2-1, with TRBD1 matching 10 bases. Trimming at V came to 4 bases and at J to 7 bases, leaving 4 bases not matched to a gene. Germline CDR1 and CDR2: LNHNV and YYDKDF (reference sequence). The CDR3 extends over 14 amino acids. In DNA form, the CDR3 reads TGTGCCACCAGCACAGACAGGGGGCAGAATGAGCAGTTCTTC. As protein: CATSTDRGQNEQFF. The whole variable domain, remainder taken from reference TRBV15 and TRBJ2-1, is DAMVIQNPRYQVTQFGKPVTLSCSQTLNHNVMYWYQQKSSQAPKLLFHYYDKDFNNEADTPDNFQSRRPNTSFCFLDIRSPGLGDTAMYLCATSTDRGQNEQFFGPGTRLTVL.

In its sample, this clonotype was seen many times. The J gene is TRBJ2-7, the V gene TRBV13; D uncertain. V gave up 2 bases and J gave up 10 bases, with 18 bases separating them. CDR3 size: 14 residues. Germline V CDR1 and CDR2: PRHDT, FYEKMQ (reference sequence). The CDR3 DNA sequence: TGTGCCAGCAGCTTATTCGGGTCTGGTATGGATCAGTACTTC. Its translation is CASSLFGSGMDQYF. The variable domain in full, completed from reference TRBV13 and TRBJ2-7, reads AAGVIQSPRHLIKEKRETATLKCYPIPRHDTVYWYQQGPGQDPQFLISFYEKMQSDKGSIPDRFSAQQFSDYHSELNMSSLELGDSALYFCASSLFGSGMDQYFGPGTRLTVT.

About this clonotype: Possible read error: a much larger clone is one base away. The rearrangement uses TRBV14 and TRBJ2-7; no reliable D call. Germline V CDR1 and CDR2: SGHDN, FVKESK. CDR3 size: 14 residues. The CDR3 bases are TGTGCCAACAGCCAAGAAGTGGGTACATACGAGCAGTACTTC. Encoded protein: CANSQEVGTYEQYF. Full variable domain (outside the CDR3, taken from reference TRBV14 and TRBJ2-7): EAGVTQFPSHSVIEKGQTVTLRCDPISGHDNLYWYRRVMGKEIKFLLHFVKESKQDESGMPNNRFLAERTGGTYSTLKVQPAELEDSGVYFCANSQEVGTYEQYFGPGTRLTVT.

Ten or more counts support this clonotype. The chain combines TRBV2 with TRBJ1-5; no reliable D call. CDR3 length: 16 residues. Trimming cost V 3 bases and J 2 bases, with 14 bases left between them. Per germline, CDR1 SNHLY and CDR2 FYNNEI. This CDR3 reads CASSDKGIFGNQPQHF. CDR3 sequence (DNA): TGTGCCAGCAGTGATAAGGGAATATTTGGCAATCAGCCCCAGCATTTT.

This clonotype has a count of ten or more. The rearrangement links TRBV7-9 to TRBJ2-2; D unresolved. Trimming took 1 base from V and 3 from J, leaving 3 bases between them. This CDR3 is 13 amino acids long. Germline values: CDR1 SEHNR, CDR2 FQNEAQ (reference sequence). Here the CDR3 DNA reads TGTGCCAGCAGCTTAGGGTACACCGGGGAGCTGTTTTTT. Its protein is CASSLGYTGELFF. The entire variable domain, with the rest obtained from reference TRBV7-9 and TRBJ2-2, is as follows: DTGVSQNPRHKITKRGQNVTFRCDPISEHNRLYWYRQTLGQGPEFLTYFQNEAQLEKSRLLSDRFSAERPKGSFSTLEIQRTEQGDSAMYLCASSLGYTGELFFGEGSRLTVL.

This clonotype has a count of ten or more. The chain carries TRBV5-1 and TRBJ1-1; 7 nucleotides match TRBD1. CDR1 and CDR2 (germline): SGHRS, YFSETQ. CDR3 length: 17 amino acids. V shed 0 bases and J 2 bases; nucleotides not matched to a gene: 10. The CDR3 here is CASSLDRGHTTNTEAFF. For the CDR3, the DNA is TGCGCCAGCAGCTTGGACAGGGGACATACTACCAACACTGAAGCTTTCTTT.

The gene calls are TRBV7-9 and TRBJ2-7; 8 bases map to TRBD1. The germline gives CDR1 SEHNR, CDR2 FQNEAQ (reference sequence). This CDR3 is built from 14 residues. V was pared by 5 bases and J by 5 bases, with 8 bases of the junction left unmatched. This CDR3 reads CASSLRQGIHEQYF. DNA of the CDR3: TGTGCCAGCAGCCTACGACAGGGGATCCACGAGCAGTACTTC.

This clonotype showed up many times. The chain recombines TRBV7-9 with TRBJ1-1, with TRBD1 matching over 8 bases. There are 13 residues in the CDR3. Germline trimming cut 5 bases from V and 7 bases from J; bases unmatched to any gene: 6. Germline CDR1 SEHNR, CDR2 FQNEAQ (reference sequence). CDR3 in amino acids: CASSLYGQGEAFF. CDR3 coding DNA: TGTGCCAGCAGCCTATACGGACAGGGTGAAGCTTTCTTT.

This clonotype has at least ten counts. The CDR3 reads CSGVVGPSSYEQYF. In DNA, the CDR3 is TGCAGTGGAGTGGTTGGCCCGAGCTCCTACGAGCAGTACTTC. The chain links TRBV20-1 to TRBJ2-7; unclear D gene. The CDR3 extends over 14 amino acids. Germline lookup yields CDR1 DFQATT and CDR2 SNEGSKA (reference sequence). V lost 7 bases to trimming and J lost 0 bases, with 16 bases between them.

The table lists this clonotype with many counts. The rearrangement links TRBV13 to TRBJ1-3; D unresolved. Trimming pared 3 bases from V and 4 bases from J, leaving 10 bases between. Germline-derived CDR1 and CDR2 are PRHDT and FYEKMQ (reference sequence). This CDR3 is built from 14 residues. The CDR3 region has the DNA TGTGCCAGCAGCTTCACGGTAGTGGGAAACACCATATATTTT. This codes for CASSFTVVGNTIYF.

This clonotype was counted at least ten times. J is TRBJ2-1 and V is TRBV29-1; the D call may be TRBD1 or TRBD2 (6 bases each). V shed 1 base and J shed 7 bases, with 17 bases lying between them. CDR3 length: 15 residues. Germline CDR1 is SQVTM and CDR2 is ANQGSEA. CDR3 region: CSVEAEGGKSNEQFF. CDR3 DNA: TGCAGCGTTGAAGCAGAGGGGGGAAAGAGTAATGAGCAGTTCTTC.

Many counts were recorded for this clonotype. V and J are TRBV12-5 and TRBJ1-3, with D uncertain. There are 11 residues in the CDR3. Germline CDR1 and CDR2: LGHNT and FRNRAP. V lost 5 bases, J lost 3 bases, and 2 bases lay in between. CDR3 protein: CASGDGNTIYF. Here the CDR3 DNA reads TGTGCTAGTGGTGATGGAAACACCATATATTTT.

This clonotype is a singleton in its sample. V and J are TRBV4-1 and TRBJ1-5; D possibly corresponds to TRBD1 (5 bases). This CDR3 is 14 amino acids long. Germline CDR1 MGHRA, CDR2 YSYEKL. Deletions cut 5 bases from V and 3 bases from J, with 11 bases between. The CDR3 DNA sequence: TGCGCCAGCAGCGACAGCCTTTTCAATCAGCCCCAGCATTTT. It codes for CASSDSLFNQPQHF.